Below, 12 T cell receptor beta chains from the same sample are listed, as sequenced in a study of blood T cells in healthy people across ages. Combining a sample-barcoded 5' primer with a J-beta primer mix, a second PCR ran for about 6 to 11 cycles. In TCRdb, the 5' RACE reads were re-called with MiXCR into one record per CDR3 protein. This sample has 1.5 million to 2 million distinct CDR3 sequences, with roughly 30% found just once. The sample was blood. The source is a woman younger than 45 in good health.

This chain connects TRBV11-2 to TRBJ2-5; 16 bases are a match to TRBD2. The CDR3 is made up of 20 amino acids. J gave up 3 bases and V 5 bases, and 15 bases lay outside the gene matches. The germline CDR1 and CDR2 sequences are SGHAT and FQNNGV. Here the CDR3 reads CASSKVGTPGTSGREETQYF. The CDR3 region has the DNA TGTGCCAGCAGCAAAGTAGGCACGCCCGGGACTAGCGGGAGGGAAGAGACCCAGTACTTC.

V and J are TRBV5-1 and TRBJ2-5; D could derive from TRBD1 or TRBD2 (5 bases each). Trimming cost V 0 bases and J 1 base, with 10 bases left between them. The CDR3 is made up of 15 amino acids. Germline V gene lookup returns CDR1 SGHRS and CDR2 YFSETQ. CDR3 sequence (DNA): TGCGCCAGCAGCTTGGCGGTCGGGGCCCAAGAGACCCAGTACTTC. It encodes CASSLAVGAQETQYF.

This clonotype occurred many times. The V call is TRBV4-1, the J call TRBJ1-2, with D unclear. V lost 0 bases to trimming and J lost 4 bases, with 6 bases between them. CDR1 MGHRA and CDR2 YSYEKL come from the germline V gene. The CDR3 extends over 13 amino acids. CDR3 loop: CASSQEGAYGYTF. CDR3 coding DNA: TGCGCCAGCAGCCAAGAGGGCGCCTATGGCTACACCTTC.

The chain employs TRBV5-1 and TRBJ1-2; 9 bases align to TRBD1. The CDR3 has 14 amino acids. From germline, CDR1 is SGHRS and CDR2 YFSETQ. With 0 bases clipped from V and 8 bases from J, the junction kept 5 bases outside the gene matches. CDR3 residues: CASSLDPTGGGYTF. CDR3 bases: TGCGCCAGCAGCTTGGACCCAACAGGGGGCGGCTACACCTTC.

The chain links TRBV20-1 to TRBJ2-4; 10 bases fit TRBD1. Germline lookup yields CDR1 DFQATT and CDR2 SNEGSKA (reference sequence). J lost 3 bases, V lost 5 bases, and 10 bases had no gene match. CDR3 length: 16 residues. The CDR3: CSAGGDRGLDKNIQYF. The DNA for the CDR3 is TGCAGTGCTGGGGGCGACAGGGGGCTGGACAAAAACATTCAGTACTTC.

Regarding this clonotype: With a much larger clone just one base away, this may be a read error. This sequence joins TRBV12-3 or TRBV12-4 and TRBJ2-3; 7 bases are a match to TRBD2. V shed 3 bases and J 4 bases; nucleotides not matched to a gene: 7. The CDR3 runs to 15 residues. For the CDR3, the DNA is TGTGCCAGCAGTTTGGGGAGGGGAAGATCAGATACGCAGTATTTT. This sequence encodes CASSLGRGRSDTQYF.

This rearrangement joins TRBV6-1 to TRBJ1-6; D is ambiguous. The germline CDR1 and CDR2 sequences are MNHNS and SASEGT. The CDR3 totals 15 residues. V lost 1 base and J lost 6, with 10 bases in between. CDR3 nucleotide sequence: TGTGCCAGCAGTGAAGAGGCAGGTAGTAATTCACCCCTCCACTTT. It encodes CASSEEAGSNSPLHF.

This clonotype has only a few counts. The chain links TRBV7-9 to TRBJ1-2; D gene ambiguous. Germline-derived CDR1 and CDR2 are SEHNR and FQNEAQ (reference sequence). With 6 bases removed from V and 7 bases from J, the gap between germline ends came to 9 bases. The length of the CDR3 is 11 residues. The CDR3 reads CASSREFGYTF. The CDR3, as DNA: TGTGCCAGCAGTCGGGAGTTTGGCTACACCTTC.

By frequency in the sample, this clonotype is medium-sized. The V call is TRBV7-6, the J call TRBJ2-7; tentative D call: TRBD2 (5 bases). Germline lookup yields CDR1 SGHVS and CDR2 FNYEAQ. The CDR3 contains 14 residues. V was shortened by 1 base and J by 6 bases, with 13 bases between the two germline ends. For the CDR3, the DNA is TGTGCCAGCAGCTTAGGAGGGAAAAGCACCGAGCAGTACTTC. Its translation is CASSLGGKSTEQYF.

This clonotype was detected only a few times. The chain carries TRBV3-1 and TRBJ2-1; D gene ambiguous. V lost 6 bases to trimming and J lost 2 bases, with 11 bases between them. The germline V gene encodes CDR1 LGHDT and CDR2 YNNKEL (reference sequence). The CDR3 is 14 amino acids. The CDR3 is CASSQTSTYNEQFF. The CDR3 DNA follows: TGTGCCAGCAGTCAGACATCAACCTACAATGAGCAGTTCTTC.

The genes are TRBV11-2 and TRBJ2-1, with 11 bases matching TRBD2. CDR1 SGHAT and CDR2 FQNNGV come from the germline V gene. The CDR3 is 16 amino acids. After removal of 1 base from V and 10 bases from J, the junction contained 9 bases not matched to a gene. The CDR3 protein is CASSLGTSGYLREQFF. The CDR3 DNA follows: TGTGCCAGCAGCTTAGGGACTAGCGGGTACCTCAGGGAGCAGTTCTTC. The full variable domain, its missing parts supplied by reference TRBV11-2 and TRBJ2-1, is EAGVAQSPRYKIIEKRQSVAFWCNPISGHATLYWYQQILGQGPKLLIQFQNNGVVDDSQLPKDRFSAERLKGVDSTLKIQPAKLEDSAVYLCASSLGTSGYLREQFFGPGTRLTVL.

Remarks on this clonotype: Relative to the germline gene, one junction end is altered; a read error may explain this. This sequence joins TRBV10-3 and TRBJ2-1, with 9 bases that match TRBD2. Per germline, CDR1 ENHRY and CDR2 SYGVKD. The CDR3 sequence is 16 residues long. CDR3 nucleotide sequence: TGTACCATCAGTGAGAATCCTAGCGGGGCAGGCAATGAGCAGTTCTTC. It yields the protein CTISENPSGAGNEQFF.